This entry lists 10 T cell receptor beta chains sequenced from one sample in a study of shared clonotypes between healthy human individuals (dated by TCRdb to the early 2020s). Library generation was performed with the immunoSEQ multiplex PCR assay. The immuneACCESS repertoire file appears here via TCRdb, limited to in-frame rearrangements. These files lack a portion of the clones; in checked studies, under half of the deficit traces to unresolved V genes, and the cause of the others is not known. For this sample the table gives 2 million or so clones, of which 85% to 95% were detected only once. The ten most abundant clones make up 0.1% to 0.15% of the sample. What was sequenced was naive CD4+ T cells sorted from blood. The sample's cell subset or site label is to be understood as: CD45RA+ positively selected. The receptors here all came from a man between 18 and 29 years old in good health.

Of note for this clone: The identical CDR3 is also encoded by other nucleotide sequences in the sample. The chain couples TRBV7-2 to TRBJ1-4, with a weak D call TRBD1 (5 bases). The CDR3 totals 14 residues. V lost 3 bases to trimming and J lost 5 bases, with 10 bases between them. CDR1 is SGHTA and CDR2 is FQGNSA in the germline V gene. CDR3 bases: TGTGCCAGCAGCTTTGGGACCAGGAATGAAAAACTGTTTTTT. Residues: CASSFGTRNEKLFF. The whole variable domain, remainder taken from reference TRBV7-2 and TRBJ1-4, is GAGVSQSPSNKVTEKGKDVELRCDPISGHTALYWYRQSLGQGLEFLIYFQGNSAPDKSGLPSDRFSAERTGGSVSTLTIQRTQQEDSAVYLCASSFGTRNEKLFFGSGTQLSVL.

Worth noting for this clone: Given a much more abundant clone one base away, this may be a read error. V and J are TRBV5-1 and TRBJ2-7; D is possibly TRBD2 (5 bases). This CDR3 contains 12 residues. Trimming pared 5 bases from V and 2 bases from J, leaving 8 bases between. Germline lookup yields CDR1 SGHRS and CDR2 YFSETQ. The CDR3 region is CASREAAYEQYF. The CDR3 region has the DNA TGCGCCAGCAGGGAGGCAGCCTACGAGCAGTACTTC.

About this clone: At the DNA level, this CDR3 is encoded by other sequences in the same sample as well. This chain links TRBV10-3 with TRBJ1-5, with D possibly being TRBD1 (5 bases). Germline V gene sequence: CDR1 ENHRY, CDR2 SYGVKD. Trimming cost V 2 bases and J 2 bases, with 7 bases left between them. The CDR3 contains 14 residues. CDR3 nucleotide sequence: TGTGCCATCAGTGAGGGGGGGGGCAATCAGCCCCAGCATTTT. The encoded protein is CAISEGGGNQPQHF.

The V call is TRBV10-1, the J call TRBJ1-5; tentative D call: TRBD1 (5 bases). The CDR3 runs 13 residues. V shed 3 bases and J shed 4 bases, with 7 bases lying between them. Germline V gene sequence: CDR1 WNHNN, CDR2 SYGVQD (reference sequence). In DNA, the CDR3 is TGCGCCAGCAGTGAACAGGCGAATCAGCCCCAGCATTTT. Amino acid sequence: CASSEQANQPQHF.

This clone has a count of ten or more. The V call is TRBV28, the J call TRBJ1-1, with 9 bases identical to TRBD1. J was trimmed by 0 bases and V by 6 bases; bases with no gene match: 5. The CDR3 covers 15 residues. Germline V gene data show CDR1 as MDHEN and CDR2 as SYDVKM. Here the CDR3 DNA reads TGTGCCAGCAGCTCAGACAGGGGGGTGAACACTGAAGCTTTCTTT. This translates into CASSSDRGVNTEAFF.

The chain carries TRBV5-6 and TRBJ1-2; 7 nucleotides align to TRBD1. The CDR3 is made up of 13 amino acids. The V and J ends lost 2 bases and 8 bases, in that order; junction bases with no gene match: 6. Germline lookup yields CDR1 SGHDT and CDR2 YYEEEE. The CDR3 DNA reads as TGTGCCAGCAGCTTCCCAGGGGGAGACGGCTACACCTTC. Residues: CASSFPGGDGYTF.

This chain joins TRBV2 and TRBJ2-2; D uncertain. V gave up 7 bases and J gave up 0 bases, with 9 bases separating them. The CDR3 has 14 residues. Germline V gene data show CDR1 as SNHLY and CDR2 as FYNNEI. CDR3 region: CASTEQTNTGELFF. The CDR3 DNA sequence: TGTGCCAGCACCGAACAGACGAACACCGGGGAGCTGTTTTTT.

The chain combines TRBV10-3 with TRBJ2-1; D is unresolved. V was shortened by 0 bases and J by 0 bases, with 9 bases between the two germline ends. From germline, CDR1 is ENHRY and CDR2 SYGVKD. The CDR3 has 16 amino acids. DNA of the CDR3: TGTGCCATCAGTGAGTCTCCGACGAGCTCCTACAATGAGCAGTTCTTC. Translated, it gives CAISESPTSSYNEQFF.

This clone was recorded once. The V and J genes are TRBV6-5 and TRBJ2-7, with D possibly TRBD1 on 5 matching bases. V was pared by 1 base and J by 1 base, with 11 bases between. Germline V gives CDR1 MNHEY, CDR2 SVGAGI. The CDR3 loop spans 15 amino acids. In DNA, the CDR3 is TGTGCCAGCAGTTACTTAGCAGGGAAGTCCTACGAGCAGTACTTC. This translates into CASSYLAGKSYEQYF.

As for this clone: At one of its ends the junction is not consistent with the germline gene, which may arise from a read error. The gene calls are TRBV30 and TRBJ2-3; a weak D match, TRBD1 (6 bases). CDR3 length equals 14 residues. Germline assignment: CDR1 GTSNPN and CDR2 SVGIG (reference sequence). CDR3 sequence: CASDRIGSTGTQYF. The DNA of the CDR3 is TGTGCCTCAGACAGGATTGGGTCAACAGGTACGCAGTATTTT.